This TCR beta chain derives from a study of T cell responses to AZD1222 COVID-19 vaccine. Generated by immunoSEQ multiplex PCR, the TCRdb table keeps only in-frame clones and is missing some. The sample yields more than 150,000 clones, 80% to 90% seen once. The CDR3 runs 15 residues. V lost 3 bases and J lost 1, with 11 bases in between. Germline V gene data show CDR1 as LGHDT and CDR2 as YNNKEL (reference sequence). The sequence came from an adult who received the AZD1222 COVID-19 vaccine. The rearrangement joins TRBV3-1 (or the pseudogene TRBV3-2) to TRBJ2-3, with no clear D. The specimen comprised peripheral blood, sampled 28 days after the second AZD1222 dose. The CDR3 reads CASSHWVLGTDTQYF. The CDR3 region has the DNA TGTGCCAGCAGCCATTGGGTATTGGGCACAGATACGCAGTATTTT.